These 28 T cell receptor beta chains were all obtained from the same sample, sequenced in a study of T-cell reconstitution after alpha-beta-depleted transplantation in children (dated by TCRdb to 2016 to 2017). Libraries were made using PCR. TCRdb lists the instrument as Illumina HiSeq 2500. To normalize quantification of the TCRbeta repertoire, the TCR libraries were built with molecular barcoding that relied on unique molecular identifiers. TCRdb redid the processing of the public reads, applying fastp at Q25 and MiXCR, and retained in-frame beta chains. When rows share a CDR3 protein, they turn into one entry using the most common DNA and genes. This sample has over 550,000 distinct CDR3 sequences in its table, and 10% to 13% of those were observed once. Less than 4.5% of the sample goes to the ten largest clones. Specimen: PBMCs from the stem cell graft donor, collected from the stem cell graft. These receptors came from a human donor who donated a stem cell graft to a child with acute myeloid leukemia.

This clonotype has more than one count but fewer than ten. V is TRBV6-2 or TRBV6-3 and J is TRBJ1-4; D gene ambiguous. The V gene lost 4 bases and the J gene lost 0 bases, with 6 bases spanning the gap. The germline V gene has CDR1 MNHEY and CDR2 SVGEGT. There are 14 residues in the CDR3. CDR3 nucleotide sequence: TGTGCCAGCAGTTCCAGTCCAACTAATGAAAAACTGTTTTTT. This translates into CASSSSPTNEKLFF.

The sample holds a few counts of this clonotype. This chain links TRBV27 with TRBJ2-1; D perhaps matches TRBD1 (6 bases). The V end was cut by 2 bases, the J end by 8 bases, with 13 bases between. Per germline, CDR1 MNHEY and CDR2 SMNVEV (reference sequence). The CDR3 contains 14 residues. DNA for the CDR3: TGTGCCAGCAGTTTAAGGGGGAGTCGCTATGAGCAGTTCTTC. Its translation is CASSLRGSRYEQFF.

This clonotype was found a few times. The gene calls are TRBV20-1 and TRBJ2-1, with D perhaps TRBD2 (6 bases). CDR1 and CDR2 from the germline V gene are DFQATT and SNEGSKA (reference sequence). Between the trimmed V and J ends, which lost 3 bases and 0 bases, there was a span of 15 bases. This CDR3 is 16 amino acids long. CDR3 amino acids: CSARVVGGSSYNEQFF. The CDR3 bases are TGCAGTGCTAGGGTCGTAGGAGGGAGCTCCTACAATGAGCAGTTCTTC.

This clonotype was counted only a few times. This rearrangement joins TRBV20-1 to TRBJ2-7; 10 bases match TRBD1. Germline CDR1 reads DFQATT; CDR2 reads SNEGSKA (reference sequence). The V gene end was trimmed by 6 bases and the J gene end by 4 bases; junction bases not matched to a gene: 12. The CDR3 totals 15 residues. The CDR3 is CSAADRGRGFYEQYF. The CDR3 coding sequence is TGCAGTGCAGCCGACAGGGGGCGCGGGTTTTACGAGCAGTACTTC.

V is TRBV20-1 and J is TRBJ2-1; the D gene is possibly TRBD2 (5 bases). Germline loops: CDR1 DFQATT, CDR2 SNEGSKA (reference sequence). The ends were cut back, 6 bases at V and 13 bases at J, with 16 bases in the middle. CDR3 length: 11 amino acids. The CDR3 region has the DNA TGCAGTGCCATTATCGGAGGTGGACAGTTCTTC. Its translation is CSAIIGGGQFF.

This clonotype has a handful of counts. This chain joins TRBV5-1 and TRBJ2-7, with TRBD1 matching over 9 bases. V trimming: 4 bases; J trimming: 5 bases; junction bases outside the gene matches: 10. Germline V gives CDR1 SGHRS, CDR2 YFSETQ. The CDR3 contains 15 residues. CDR3 bases: TGCGCCAGCAGCACACAGGGGGCTTCGCGGGACGAGCAGTACTTC. It is translated as CASSTQGASRDEQYF.

This clonotype was counted at least ten times. This chain joins TRBV12-3 or TRBV12-4 and TRBJ1-2; TRBD1 is a possible D gene (6 bases). This CDR3 spans 13 amino acids. Trimming stripped 5 bases from V and 7 bases from J, with 14 bases between. The CDR3 reads CASSPGHLGGYTF. For the CDR3, the DNA is TGTGCCAGCAGTCCGGGACACCTAGGTGGCTACACCTTC.

This clonotype was counted at least ten times. As DNA, the CDR3 is TGCAGTGCTAGAGGCGCCAGAAGCACAGATACGCAGTATTTT. It translates to CSARGARSTDTQYF. The chain couples TRBV20-1 to TRBJ2-3; unclear D gene. This CDR3 contains 14 residues. The V and J ends lost 1 base and 0 bases respectively, with 8 bases between them. CDR1 DFQATT and CDR2 SNEGSKA come from the germline V gene (reference sequence).

The CDR3: CASSSVGTTSSGQYF. The CDR3 DNA follows: TGTGCCAGCAGCTCAGTCGGGACTACCTCCTCCGGGCAGTACTTC. The rearrangement links TRBV7-2 to TRBJ2-7; 7 positions agree with TRBD2. The germline CDR1 and CDR2 sequences are SGHTA and FQGNSA. This CDR3 is built from 15 residues. Trimming removed 4 bases from V and 9 bases from J; junction bases left unmatched: 15. The entire variable domain, with the rest obtained from reference TRBV7-2 and TRBJ2-7, is as follows: GAGVSQSPSNKVTEKGKDVELRCDPISGHTALYWYRQSLGQGLEFLIYFQGNSAPDKSGLPSDRFSAERTGGSVSTLTIQRTQQEDSAVYLCASSSVGTTSSGQYFGPGTRLTVT.

The chain has TRBV29-1 and TRBJ1-1; tentatively, D is TRBD1 (5 bases). CDR3 size: 12 residues. V was cut by 6 bases and J by 3 bases, with 11 bases left in between. Per germline, CDR1 SQVTM and CDR2 ANQGSEA. The CDR3 reads CSVKGMYTEAFF. The CDR3 DNA reads as TGCAGCGTCAAGGGGATGTACACTGAAGCTTTCTTT.

Only a few counts were recorded for this clonotype. The rearrangement joins TRBV20-1 to TRBJ1-2, with unresolved D. This CDR3 is 13 amino acids long. The ends were cut back, 1 base at V and 7 bases at J, with 13 bases in the middle. Looked up from germline, CDR1 is DFQATT and CDR2 is SNEGSKA (reference sequence). In DNA form, the CDR3 reads TGCAGTGCTAGAGTTCCCAGGCCCCCTGGCTACACCTTC. Translating it yields CSARVPRPPGYTF.

This clonotype was counted many times. This rearrangement joins TRBV7-3 to TRBJ2-2; 9 nucleotides align to TRBD2. Germline CDR1 reads SGHTA; CDR2 reads FQGTGA. The J segment lost 3 bases and the V segment lost 5 bases, leaving 1 base of the junction unmatched. The CDR3 runs 14 residues. The CDR3 nucleotides are TGTGCCAGCAGCGGCGGGGGGGACACCGGGGAGCTGTTTTTT. Amino acid sequence: CASSGGGDTGELFF.

This CDR3 is CASSHRVSSYNEQFF. CDR3 bases: TGTGCCAGCAGCCACAGGGTGTCATCCTACAATGAGCAGTTCTTC. The chain links TRBV14 to TRBJ2-1, with a weak D call TRBD1 (5 bases). Germline loops: CDR1 SGHDN, CDR2 FVKESK. The CDR3 sequence is 15 residues long. Trimming pared 3 bases from V and 1 base from J, leaving 10 bases between. Drawing the rest from reference TRBV14 and TRBJ2-1, the complete variable domain is EAGVTQFPSHSVIEKGQTVTLRCDPISGHDNLYWYRRVMGKEIKFLLHFVKESKQDESGMPNNRFLAERTGGTYSTLKVQPAELEDSGVYFCASSHRVSSYNEQFFGPGTRLTVL.

This clonotype appeared many times. The rearrangement links TRBV20-1 to TRBJ2-1; the match to TRBD2 covers 13 bases. The CDR3 is made up of 15 amino acids. With V trimmed by 6 bases and J by 7 bases, 9 bases remained unmatched. CDR1 and CDR2 (germline): DFQATT, SNEGSKA (reference sequence). DNA of the CDR3: TGCAGTGCGGAACTAGCGGGAGGGCCAGAGAATGAGCAGTTCTTC. The encoded protein is CSAELAGGPENEQFF.

The chain combines TRBV6-2 or TRBV6-3 with TRBJ2-5, with 7 bases identical to TRBD2. Germline trimming cut 5 bases from V and 5 bases from J; bases unmatched to any gene: 11. The CDR3 loop spans 15 amino acids. The germline V gene encodes CDR1 MNHEY and CDR2 SVGEGT. This CDR3 is CASSRLGTTSETQYF. Here the CDR3 DNA reads TGTGCCAGCAGTAGGCTCGGGACTACCAGTGAGACCCAGTACTTC.

This clonotype was seen ten or more times. The chain joins TRBV24-1 to TRBJ2-7; D not resolved. Trimming removed 4 bases from V and 2 bases from J, with 8 bases in between. From germline, CDR1 is KGHDR and CDR2 SFDVKD. CDR3 size: 13 residues. The CDR3 region is CATSDPFTYEQYF. CDR3 coding DNA: TGTGCCACCAGTGACCCATTCACCTACGAGCAGTACTTC.

This clonotype was seen a few times. The rearrangement links TRBV28 to TRBJ1-1, with 7 positions matching TRBD1. Germline V gene sequence: CDR1 MDHEN, CDR2 SYDVKM. The CDR3 runs to 16 residues. With 5 bases clipped from V and 4 bases from J, the junction kept 13 bases outside the gene matches. CDR3 amino acids: CASSPIGGRVGTEAFF. Written as DNA, the CDR3 is TGTGCCAGCAGTCCTATAGGGGGCAGGGTGGGCACTGAAGCTTTCTTT.

This clonotype was counted at least ten times. This chain uses TRBV20-1 with TRBJ2-1; D gene ambiguous. CDR1 is DFQATT and CDR2 is SNEGSKA in the germline V gene (reference sequence). This CDR3 has 11 residues. The CDR3 DNA sequence: TGCAGCCCCCCTACCTCCCATGAGCAGTTCTTC. Translated, it gives CSPPTSHEQFF.

The gene calls are TRBV6-5 and TRBJ2-7; 9 bases agree with TRBD2. Trimming cost V 0 bases and J 0 bases; bases outside gene matches: 3. The CDR3 contains 16 residues. Germline CDR1 is MNHEY and CDR2 is SVGAGI. CDR3 in DNA: TGTGCCAGCAGTTACTCTAGCGGGGGTAACTCCTACGAGCAGTACTTC. Translating gives CASSYSSGGNSYEQYF.

This clonotype has just a few counts. V gene TRBV7-2 combines with J gene TRBJ2-5; D remains ambiguous. The V gene's germline CDR1 is SGHTA and CDR2 FQGNSA. The V and J ends lost 1 base and 7 bases respectively, with 10 bases between them. The CDR3 is made up of 13 amino acids. In nucleotides, the CDR3 is TGTGCCAGCAGCTTAGGTAGTATCGGGACCCAGTACTTC. Translated: CASSLGSIGTQYF. The full variable domain, completed using reference TRBV7-2 and TRBJ2-5, is GAGVSQSPSNKVTEKGKDVELRCDPISGHTALYWYRQSLGQGLEFLIYFQGNSAPDKSGLPSDRFSAERTGGSVSTLTIQRTQQEDSAVYLCASSLGSIGTQYFGPGTRLLVL.

The chain is built from TRBV12-3 or TRBV12-4 and TRBJ1-5, with D possibly being TRBD1 (5 bases). V lost 2 bases and J lost 6, with 14 bases in between. The CDR3 is 15 residues long. CDR3 residues: CASSLWGLGGQPQHF. CDR3 sequence (DNA): TGTGCCAGCAGTTTATGGGGGTTAGGCGGTCAGCCCCAGCATTTT.

The chain couples TRBV20-1 to TRBJ2-7; D gene unclear. There are 14 residues in the CDR3. The germline V gene encodes CDR1 DFQATT and CDR2 SNEGSKA (reference sequence). V lost 2 bases, J lost 6 bases, and 17 bases lay in between. In nucleotides, the CDR3 is TGCAGTGCTAGATCAAAGGCCTGGGTCGGCGAGCAGTACTTC. Its protein is CSARSKAWVGEQYF.

This clonotype has more than one count but fewer than ten. This chain uses TRBV12-3 or TRBV12-4 with TRBJ1-3; a possible D gene is TRBD1 (6 bases). V dropped 5 bases and J dropped 0 bases, with 17 bases sitting between them. This CDR3 has 17 residues. CDR3 sequence reads: CASSRGQSGPSGNTIYF. CDR3 bases: TGTGCCAGCAGTCGAGGACAGTCCGGTCCCTCTGGAAACACCATATATTTT.

This clonotype turned up a few times. V usage is TRBV29-1 and J usage is TRBJ1-2; D gene uncertain. The CDR3 extends over 11 amino acids. V dropped 4 bases and J dropped 6 bases, with 9 bases sitting between them. Germline CDR1 and CDR2: SQVTM and ANQGSEA. The CDR3 DNA reads as TGCAGCGTTGTAGGACCGCATGGCTACACCTTC. Its translation: CSVVGPHGYTF.

J is TRBJ1-1 and V is TRBV6-5; unclear D gene. CDR3 length: 14 residues. V gave up 0 bases and J gave up 4 bases, with 9 bases separating them. Germline CDR1 reads MNHEY; CDR2 reads SVGAGI. Here the CDR3 reads CASSYSTFSTEAFF. CDR3 coding DNA: TGTGCCAGCAGTTACTCGACATTTTCCACTGAAGCTTTCTTT.

The chain carries TRBV6-2 or TRBV6-3 and TRBJ2-1; D may be TRBD1 (5 bases). V shed 3 bases and J shed 5 bases, with 11 bases lying between them. Germline CDR1 is MNHEY and CDR2 is SVGEGT. The CDR3 loop spans 14 amino acids. The CDR3 DNA follows: TGTGCCAGCAGTTATATGATAGGGGACAATGAGCAGTTCTTC. Encoded protein: CASSYMIGDNEQFF.

This clonotype was picked up many times. The chain links TRBV28 to TRBJ2-5; 12 bases agree with TRBD2. The V segment lost 6 bases and the J segment 2 bases; nucleotides outside the gene matches: 4. The length of the CDR3 is 15 residues. Per the germline V gene, CDR1 is MDHEN and CDR2 is SYDVKM. The DNA of the CDR3 is TGTGCCAGCAGACTAGCGGGAGGCCCTCAAGAGACCCAGTACTTC. This codes for CASRLAGGPQETQYF.

This clonotype occurred a few times. The chain recombines TRBV7-6 with TRBJ2-1; 11 bases map to TRBD1. There are 16 residues in the CDR3. Trimming removed 1 base from V and 6 bases from J; junction bases left unmatched: 5. Germline loops: CDR1 SGHVS, CDR2 FNYEAQ. DNA of the CDR3: TGTGCCAGCAGCTTAGGTGGACAGGGGGCCCGCAATGAGCAGTTCTTC. Translating gives CASSLGGQGARNEQFF.